Below, one T cell receptor beta chain is given with its context. This record comes from a study of blood T cell repertoires in COVID-19. For the study at large: Material from acute and convalescent COVID-19 was sourced from the United States, Italy and Spain. T cells, B-cell-depleted T cells, or PBMCs provided the cDNA or gDNA that served as material.

CDR3 length equals 14 residues. Germline V gene data show CDR1 as MNHEY and CDR2 as SMNVEV (reference sequence). Trimming took 4 bases from V and 3 from J; bases not matched to a gene: 6. Under the authors' procedure: Amplification with reference gene primers provided the estimates of nucleated cell counts. Profiling relied on immunoSEQ multiplex PCR, and the TCRdb table lists in-frame clones only, not all of them. V, J and clone size derive from that table, while D and trimming were established from the DNA sequence. The sample consists of 150,000 to 200,000 clones, around 81% of them appearing once.

The sequence was obtained from a man between 65 and 80 years old who had recovered from COVID-19. Input material: peripheral blood. V gene TRBV27 combines with J gene TRBJ2-7; TRBD1 aligns across 7 bases. The CDR3, as DNA: TGTGCCAGCAGTTCCAGGGGGTTGAACTACGAGCAGTACTTC. Translating gives CASSSRGLNYEQYF.